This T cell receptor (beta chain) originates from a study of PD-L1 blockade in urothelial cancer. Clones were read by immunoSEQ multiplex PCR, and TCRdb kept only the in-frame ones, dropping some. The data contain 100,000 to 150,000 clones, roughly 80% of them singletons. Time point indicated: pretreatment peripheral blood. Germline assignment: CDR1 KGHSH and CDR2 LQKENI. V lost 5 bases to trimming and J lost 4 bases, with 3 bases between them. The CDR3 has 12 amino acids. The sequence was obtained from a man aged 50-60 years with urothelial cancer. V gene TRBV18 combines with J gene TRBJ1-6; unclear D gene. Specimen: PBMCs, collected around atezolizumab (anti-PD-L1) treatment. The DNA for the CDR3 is TGTGCCAGCTCAGCGTATAATTCACCCCTCCACTTT. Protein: CASSAYNSPLHF.